These 8 T cell receptor beta chains came from one sample sequenced in a study of T cells after yellow fever vaccination. In TCRdb, the 5' RACE reads were re-called with MiXCR into one record per CDR3 protein. The repertoire holds just under 600,000 distinct CDR3 sequences, with approximately 13% as singletons. Sequenced material: PBMCs, taken on the day of the yellow fever booster vaccination. The receptors originated from a man aged 30 to 45 who received the YFV17D yellow fever vaccine.

This clonotype was recorded a few times. The V call is TRBV15, the J call TRBJ2-5, with 8 positions matching TRBD2. CDR3 length: 16 amino acids. Germline loops: CDR1 LNHNV, CDR2 YYDKDF (reference sequence). J was trimmed by 5 bases and V by 3 bases; bases with no gene match: 11. DNA for the CDR3: TGTGCCACCAGCAGTCTAGCGGGCTCGACCTTGGAGACCCAGTACTTC. It is translated as CATSSLAGSTLETQYF.

This clonotype was observed at least ten times. This rearrangement joins TRBV7-8 to TRBJ2-2; 8 bases are a match to TRBD1. Germline V gene data show CDR1 as SGHVS and CDR2 as FQNEAQ. This CDR3 is 15 amino acids long. Trimming removed 4 bases from V and 0 bases from J; junction bases left unmatched: 1. CDR3 protein: CASSSTGANTGELFF. DNA for the CDR3: TGTGCCAGCAGCTCGACAGGGGCGAACACCGGGGAGCTGTTTTTT.

V usage is TRBV7-2 and J usage is TRBJ2-3, with 8 bases lining up with TRBD2. CDR3 length: 14 amino acids. V was clipped by 5 bases and J by 8 bases; unmatched bases: 9. The V gene's germline CDR1 is SGHTA and CDR2 FQGNSA. This CDR3 reads CASSIGTSLSTQYF. The CDR3 DNA is TGTGCCAGCAGCATCGGGACTAGTCTCTCTACGCAGTATTTT.

This clonotype has more than one count but fewer than ten. V gene TRBV6-1 combines with J gene TRBJ1-3, with no clear D. This CDR3 contains 15 residues. Germline CDR1 MNHNS, CDR2 SASEGT. The V and J ends lost 8 bases and 2 bases respectively, with 16 bases between them. The chain's CDR3 is CASFFGDSAGNTIYF. The CDR3 region has the DNA TGTGCCAGCTTTTTCGGAGATTCGGCTGGAAACACCATATATTTT.

This clonotype was observed a handful of times. The chain combines TRBV7-9 with TRBJ1-1; the D is unclear. This CDR3 contains 13 residues. From germline, CDR1 is SEHNR and CDR2 FQNEAQ (reference sequence). Trimming removed 5 bases from V and 3 bases from J, with 10 bases in between. The CDR3 sequence is CASSPPSDTEAFF. CDR3 in DNA: TGTGCCAGCAGCCCCCCCTCCGACACTGAAGCTTTCTTT.

J is TRBJ2-3 and V is TRBV19, with D possibly TRBD1 on 6 matching bases. This CDR3 region has 14 residues. Trimming removed 7 bases at V and 0 bases at J, with 11 bases between. Germline lookup yields CDR1 LNHDA and CDR2 SQIVND (reference sequence). The CDR3 bases are TGTGCCAGTACAGAGAGGGGGAGCACAGATACGCAGTATTTT. Its translation: CASTERGSTDTQYF. The whole variable domain, remainder taken from reference TRBV19 and TRBJ2-3, is DGGITQSPKYLFRKEGQNVTLSCEQNLNHDAMYWYRQDPGQGLRLIYYSQIVNDFQKGDIAEGYSVSREKKESFPLTVTSAQKNPTAFYLCASTERGSTDTQYFGPGTRLTVL.

In its sample, this clonotype was seen a few times. The chain joins TRBV29-1 to TRBJ2-3, with TRBD2 matching over 11 bases. CDR3 length: 13 residues. Trimming cost V 7 bases and J 7 bases; bases outside gene matches: 7. Germline values: CDR1 SQVTM, CDR2 ANQGSEA. The CDR3 sequence is CSGGASGRYTQYF. CDR3 coding DNA: TGCAGCGGGGGGGCTAGCGGGAGGTATACGCAGTATTTT.

Only a few counts were recorded for this clonotype. The chain couples TRBV29-1 to TRBJ2-3, with TRBD2 matching over 10 bases. Per germline, CDR1 SQVTM and CDR2 ANQGSEA. V gave up 4 bases and J gave up 2 bases; unmatched junction bases: 9. This CDR3 contains 16 residues. CDR3 in amino acids: CSVGGTSEDDTDTQYF. The DNA for the CDR3 is TGCAGCGTTGGAGGGACTAGCGAAGACGACACAGATACGCAGTATTTT.